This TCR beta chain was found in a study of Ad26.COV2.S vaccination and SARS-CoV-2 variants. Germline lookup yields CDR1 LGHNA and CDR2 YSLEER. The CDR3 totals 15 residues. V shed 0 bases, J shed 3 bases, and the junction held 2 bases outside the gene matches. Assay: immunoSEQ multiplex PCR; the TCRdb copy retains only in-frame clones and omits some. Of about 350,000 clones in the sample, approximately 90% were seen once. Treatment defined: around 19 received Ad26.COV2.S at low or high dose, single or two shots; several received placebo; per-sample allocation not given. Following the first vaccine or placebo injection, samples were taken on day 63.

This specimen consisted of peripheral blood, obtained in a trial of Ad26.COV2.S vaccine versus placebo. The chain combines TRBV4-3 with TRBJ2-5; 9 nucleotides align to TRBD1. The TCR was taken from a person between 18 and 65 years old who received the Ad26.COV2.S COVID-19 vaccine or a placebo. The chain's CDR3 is CASSQETGGKETQYF. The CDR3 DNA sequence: TGCGCCAGCAGCCAAGAGACAGGGGGGAAAGAGACCCAGTACTTC.